This entry lists 20 T cell receptor beta chains sequenced from one sample in a study of T cells in Graves' hyperthyroidism and ophthalmopathy. The CDR3 regions of TCR beta were amplified from RNA transcripts. TCR CDR3 regions were first amplified by RT-PCR with HTBI primers. TCRdb itself ran the multiplex PCR reads through MiXCR, one entry per CDR3 protein. The data contain about 360,000 distinct CDR3 sequences, less than 15% of them singletons. The sequencing sample was made of blood. These receptors all come from a young woman with Graves' hyperthyroidism.

This clonotype was detected only a few times. V gene TRBV5-6 combines with J gene TRBJ2-1; no firm D call. Trimming cost V 5 bases and J 0 bases, with 12 bases left between them. Germline CDR1 reads SGHDT; CDR2 reads YYEEEE. The CDR3 covers 15 residues. In nucleotides, the CDR3 is TGTGCCAGCAGGCCGAGCGTCGGCTCCTACAATGAGCAGTTCTTC. Its protein product is CASRPSVGSYNEQFF.

The chain couples TRBV9 to TRBJ1-3; D remains ambiguous. V gave up 4 bases and J gave up 0 bases, with 11 bases separating them. The CDR3 has 15 residues. The germline V gene encodes CDR1 SGDLS and CDR2 YYNGEE. CDR3 loop: CASSSTMSSGNTIYF. In DNA, the CDR3 is TGTGCCAGCAGCTCAACAATGAGCTCTGGAAACACCATATATTTT.

This clonotype was seen repeatedly, ten times or more. Compared with germline, one end of the junction differs, possibly owing to a read error. The V call is TRBV2, the J call TRBJ1-2, with D unclear. The CDR3 length is 12 residues. Per germline, CDR1 SNHLY and CDR2 FYNNEI. In DNA, the CDR3 is TGTGCCAGCAGTGATATCTTTAGATTATTCGCCTTC. Its protein is CASSDIFRLFAF.

As for this clonotype: This could be a read error, since a much larger clone is one nucleotide away. The chain has TRBV7-3 and TRBJ2-1, with 10 bases that match TRBD2. V gave up 0 bases and J gave up 12 bases; unmatched junction bases: 14. This CDR3 is built from 17 residues. The germline V gene has CDR1 SGHTA and CDR2 FQGTGA. CDR3 DNA sequence: TGTGCCAGCAGCTTAACTCCCTCTAGCGGGAGATTCGATGGGCAGTTCTTC. As protein: CASSLTPSSGRFDGQFF.

This clonotype appeared many times. The V gene is TRBV18, the J gene TRBJ1-1, with 10 bases lining up with TRBD1. CDR1 KGHSH and CDR2 LQKENI come from the germline V gene. Germline trimming cut 4 bases from V and 5 bases from J; bases unmatched to any gene: 4. The CDR3 is 14 residues long. CDR3 amino acids: CASSLRDRGTEAFF. CDR3 nucleotides: TGTGCCAGCTCACTCCGGGACAGGGGAACTGAAGCTTTCTTT.

This clonotype showed up many times. The J gene is TRBJ2-7, the V gene TRBV20-1; D unresolved. This CDR3 has 13 amino acids. In germline, CDR1 is DFQATT, CDR2 SNEGSKA (reference sequence). V was cut by 0 bases and J by 0 bases, with 6 bases left in between. For the CDR3, the DNA is TGCAGTGCTAGAGATACTCCCTCCTACGAGCAGTACTTC. Translating it yields CSARDTPSYEQYF.

The chain carries TRBV5-1 and TRBJ2-7, with a weak D call TRBD2 (6 bases). V shed 4 bases and J shed 6 bases, with 11 bases lying between them. The germline CDR1 and CDR2 sequences are SGHRS and YFSETQ. CDR3 length: 12 amino acids. Here the CDR3 reads CASSGGSAEQYF. The CDR3 DNA is TGCGCCAGCAGCGGGGGGTCCGCCGAGCAGTACTTC. Supplemented by reference TRBV5-1 and TRBJ2-7, the full variable domain reads KAGVTQTPRYLIKTRGQQVTLSCSPISGHRSVSWYQQTPGQGLQFLFEYFSETQRNKGNFPGRFSGRQFSNSRSEMNVSTLELGDSALYLCASSGGSAEQYFGPGTRLTVT.

This clonotype was picked up many times. The rearrangement links TRBV7-8 to TRBJ2-2; TRBD2 agrees at 8 bases. Germline V lookup: CDR1 SGHVS, CDR2 FQNEAQ. V shed 2 bases, J shed 4 bases, and the junction held 0 bases outside the gene matches. This CDR3 spans 14 amino acids. CDR3: CASSLRGGTGELFF. The CDR3, as DNA: TGTGCCAGCAGCTTACGGGGGGGCACCGGGGAGCTGTTTTTT. The variable domain in full, with the rest retrieved from reference TRBV7-8 and TRBJ2-2, is GAGVSQSPRYKVAKRGQDVALRCDPISGHVSLFWYQQALGQGPEFLTYFQNEAQLDKSGLPSDRFFAERPEGSVSTLKIQRTQQEDSAVYLCASSLRGGTGELFFGEGSRLTVL.

This clonotype has only a few counts. This chain uses TRBV27 with TRBJ1-3; D gene uncertain. This CDR3 has 12 residues. V dropped 5 bases and J dropped 4 bases, with 6 bases sitting between them. Per the germline V gene, CDR1 is MNHEY and CDR2 is SMNVEV (reference sequence). CDR3 coding DNA: TGTGCCAGCAGTCCTAACGGAAACACCATATATTTT. Translating it yields CASSPNGNTIYF.

CDR3 coding DNA: TGTGCCAGCAGCCAAGATGGGGTAAATACGCAGTATTTT. Protein sequence: CASSQDGVNTQYF. This chain links TRBV3-1 with TRBJ2-3; D gene uncertain. Germline assignment: CDR1 LGHDT and CDR2 YNNKEL (reference sequence). The CDR3 has 13 residues. V shed 0 bases and J shed 7 bases, with 8 bases lying between them.

This clonotype was found many times. The gene calls are TRBV6-4 and TRBJ1-2; 8 bases are a match to TRBD1. J gave up 1 base and V 4 bases, and 8 bases lay outside the gene matches. CDR3 length equals 16 residues. CDR1 and CDR2 from the germline V gene are MRHNA and SNTAGT. The CDR3: CASSVRRDRYNYGYTF. CDR3 in DNA: TGTGCCAGCAGTGTCCGCCGGGACAGGTATAACTATGGCTACACCTTC.

V gene TRBV6-1 combines with J gene TRBJ1-5, with 11 nucleotides matching TRBD1. The CDR3 has 19 residues. J lost 2 bases, V lost 0 bases, and 9 bases had no gene match. Germline V gives CDR1 MNHNS, CDR2 SASEGT. The CDR3 reads CASSEAGGQGASGNQPQHF. The CDR3 DNA is TGTGCCAGCAGTGAAGCTGGAGGACAGGGGGCTTCGGGCAATCAGCCCCAGCATTTT.

The chain links TRBV3-1 to TRBJ2-2; 11 bases match TRBD2. The CDR3 spans 15 residues. V was clipped by 6 bases and J by 4 bases; unmatched bases: 4. The germline CDR1 and CDR2 sequences are LGHDT and YNNKEL (reference sequence). CDR3 in amino acids: CASRRLAGLTGELFF. The CDR3 region has the DNA TGTGCCAGCAGACGACTAGCGGGGCTCACCGGGGAGCTGTTTTTT.

This clonotype was seen only a few times. The chain joins TRBV25-1 to TRBJ2-1, with D uncertain. CDR1 is MGHDK and CDR2 is SYGVNS in the germline V gene. V was trimmed by 1 base and J by 8 bases, leaving 18 bases between them. The CDR3 is made up of 16 amino acids. In DNA form, the CDR3 reads TGTGCCAGCAGTGAATCCAGAAAGGGAAATGTCGATGAGCAGTTCTTC. The encoded protein is CASSESRKGNVDEQFF.

This clonotype was recorded many times. The chain couples TRBV20-1 to TRBJ1-2, with TRBD1 as a possible D gene (5 bases). This CDR3 spans 15 amino acids. V was pared by 4 bases and J by 0 bases, with 15 bases between. Per germline, CDR1 DFQATT and CDR2 SNEGSKA (reference sequence). The CDR3 loop reads CSAIQGNRANYGYTF. The CDR3 coding sequence is TGCAGTGCTATTCAGGGAAATCGAGCTAACTATGGCTACACCTTC.

The chain carries TRBV2 and TRBJ2-1; 12 bases fit TRBD2. This CDR3 contains 15 residues. Germline CDR1 and CDR2: SNHLY and FYNNEI. V lost 10 bases, J lost 8 bases, and 12 bases stayed unmatched. The CDR3, as DNA: TGTGCCACGATTCCTCTAGCGGGGGGGCCTCATGAGCAGTTCTTC. Its protein product is CATIPLAGGPHEQFF.

A few counts support this clonotype. One junction end does not reproduce the germline sequence, and a read error may be involved. CDR3: CASSFGQADTQYF. In nucleotides, the CDR3 is TGTGCTAGCAGCTTTGGACAGGCGGATACGCAGTATTTT. The chain employs TRBV7-7 and TRBJ2-3; 7 positions agree with TRBD1. Germline lookup yields CDR1 SSHAT and CDR2 FNYEAQ (reference sequence). The CDR3 is 13 residues long.

Ten or more counts support this clonotype. The V and J genes are TRBV20-1 and TRBJ2-1; TRBD2 aligns across 11 bases. Trimming at V came to 5 bases and at J to 2 bases, leaving 5 bases not matched to a gene. The CDR3 runs to 15 residues. Germline V gene lookup returns CDR1 DFQATT and CDR2 SNEGSKA (reference sequence). CDR3 protein: CSAFSGGAAYNEQFF. The CDR3 nucleotides read TGCAGTGCTTTTAGCGGGGGGGCAGCCTACAATGAGCAGTTCTTC.

This clonotype was seen repeatedly, ten times or more. The V call is TRBV3-1, the J call TRBJ1-2; D remains ambiguous. Trimming removed 1 base at V and 0 bases at J, with 12 bases between. The CDR3 covers 16 residues. The germline V gene encodes CDR1 LGHDT and CDR2 YNNKEL (reference sequence). The DNA of the CDR3 is TGTGCCAGCAGCCAAGTTCTCGCCAGGCCTAACTATGGCTACACCTTC. Protein product: CASSQVLARPNYGYTF.

The table lists this clonotype with many counts. The V gene is TRBV3-1, the J gene TRBJ2-5; 12 nucleotides align to TRBD1. V trimming: 4 bases; J trimming: 5 bases; junction bases outside the gene matches: 5. The germline gives CDR1 LGHDT, CDR2 YNNKEL (reference sequence). The CDR3 loop spans 15 amino acids. Here the CDR3 reads CASSRGQGARETQYF. CDR3 in DNA: TGTGCCAGCAGCCGGGGACAGGGGGCGCGGGAGACCCAGTACTTC.